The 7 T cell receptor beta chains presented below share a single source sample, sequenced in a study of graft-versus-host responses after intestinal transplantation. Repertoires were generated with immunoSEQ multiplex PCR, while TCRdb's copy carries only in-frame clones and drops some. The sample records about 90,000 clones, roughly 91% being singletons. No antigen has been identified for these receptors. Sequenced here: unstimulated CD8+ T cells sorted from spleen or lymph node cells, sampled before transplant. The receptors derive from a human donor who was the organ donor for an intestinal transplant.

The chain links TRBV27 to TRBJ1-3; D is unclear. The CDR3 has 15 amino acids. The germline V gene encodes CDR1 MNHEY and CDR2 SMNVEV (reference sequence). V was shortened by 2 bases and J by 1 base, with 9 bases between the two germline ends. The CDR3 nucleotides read TGTGCCAGCAGTTTAGTCTGGCCGTCTGGAAACACCATATATTTT. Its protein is CASSLVWPSGNTIYF.

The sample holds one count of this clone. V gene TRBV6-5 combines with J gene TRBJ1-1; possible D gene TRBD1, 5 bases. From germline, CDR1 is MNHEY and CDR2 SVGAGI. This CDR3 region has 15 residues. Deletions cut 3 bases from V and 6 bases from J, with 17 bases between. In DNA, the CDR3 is TGTGCCAGCAGTTATAGTTACAGGAGGGCGGCTGAAGCTTTCTTT. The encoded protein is CASSYSYRRAAEAFF.

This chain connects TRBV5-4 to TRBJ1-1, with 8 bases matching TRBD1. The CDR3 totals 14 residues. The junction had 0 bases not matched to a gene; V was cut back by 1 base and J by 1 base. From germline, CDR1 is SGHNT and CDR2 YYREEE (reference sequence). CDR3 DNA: TGTGCCAGCAGCTTGACAGGGGGGAACACTGAAGCTTTCTTT. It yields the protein CASSLTGGNTEAFF.

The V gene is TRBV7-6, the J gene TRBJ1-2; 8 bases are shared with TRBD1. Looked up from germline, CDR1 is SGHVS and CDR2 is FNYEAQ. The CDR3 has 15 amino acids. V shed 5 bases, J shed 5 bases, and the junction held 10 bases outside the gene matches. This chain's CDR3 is CASSPGTGLDYGYTF. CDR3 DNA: TGTGCCAGCAGCCCGGGGACAGGTTTAGATTATGGCTACACCTTC.

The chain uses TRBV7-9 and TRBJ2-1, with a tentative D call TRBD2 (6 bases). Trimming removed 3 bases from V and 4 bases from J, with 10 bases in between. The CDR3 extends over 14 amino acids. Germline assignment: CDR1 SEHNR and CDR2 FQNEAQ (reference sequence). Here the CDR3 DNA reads TGTGCCAGCAGCTTCGGGAGCCTATACAATGAGCAGTTCTTC. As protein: CASSFGSLYNEQFF.

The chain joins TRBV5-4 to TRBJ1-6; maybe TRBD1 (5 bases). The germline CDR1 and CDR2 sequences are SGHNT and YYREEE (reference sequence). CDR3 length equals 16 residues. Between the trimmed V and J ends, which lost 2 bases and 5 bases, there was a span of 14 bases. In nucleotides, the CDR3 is TGTGCCAGCAGCTTCGGGGGAAGTGCGGATAATTCACCCCTCCACTTT. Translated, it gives CASSFGGSADNSPLHF.

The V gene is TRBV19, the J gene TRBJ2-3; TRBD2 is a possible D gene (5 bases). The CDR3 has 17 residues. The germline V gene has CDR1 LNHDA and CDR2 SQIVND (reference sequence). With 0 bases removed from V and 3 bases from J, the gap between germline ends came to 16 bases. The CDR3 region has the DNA TGTGCCAGTAGTATAGATCTACTGGGAGTTGGAACAGATACGCAGTATTTT. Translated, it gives CASSIDLLGVGTDTQYF.